These 2 T cell receptor beta chains came from one sample sequenced in a study of blood T cell repertoires in COVID-19. TCRdb's copy holds only in-frame clones and misses some; the assay was immunoSEQ multiplex PCR. Among 250,000 to 400,000 clones listed, roughly 90% were seen once. The sequencing sample was made of peripheral blood. These TCRs come from a woman under 40 with COVID-19, enrolled during active disease.

The V call is TRBV24-1, the J call TRBJ2-1, with TRBD2 matching 12 bases. The CDR3 runs to 16 residues. In germline, CDR1 is KGHDR, CDR2 SFDVKD. V lost 3 bases, J lost 6 bases, and 5 bases stayed unmatched. The CDR3 loop reads CATSDPLAGGGNEQFF. CDR3 nucleotides: TGTGCCACCAGTGATCCACTAGCGGGAGGTGGCAATGAGCAGTTCTTC.

The chain uses TRBV24-1 and TRBJ2-7; TRBD2 matches 13 bases. Germline-derived CDR1 and CDR2 are KGHDR and SFDVKD. V was clipped by 3 bases and J by 3 bases; unmatched bases: 13. The CDR3 is made up of 19 amino acids. For the CDR3, the DNA is TGTGCCACCAGTGATACGGGACTAGCGGGGCCCGGTTTTAACTACGAGCAGTACTTC. It is translated as CATSDTGLAGPGFNYEQYF.